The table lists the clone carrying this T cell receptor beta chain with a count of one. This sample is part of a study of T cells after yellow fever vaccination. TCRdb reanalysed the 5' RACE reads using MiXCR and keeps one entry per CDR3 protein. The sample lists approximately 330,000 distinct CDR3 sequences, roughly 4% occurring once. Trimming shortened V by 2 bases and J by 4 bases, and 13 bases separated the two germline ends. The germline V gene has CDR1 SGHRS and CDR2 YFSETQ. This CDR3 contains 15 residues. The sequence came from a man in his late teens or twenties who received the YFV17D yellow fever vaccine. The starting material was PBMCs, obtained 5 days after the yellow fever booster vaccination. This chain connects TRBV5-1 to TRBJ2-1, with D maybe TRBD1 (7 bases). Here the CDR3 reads CASSFRGAVYNEQFF. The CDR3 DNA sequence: TGCGCCAGCAGCTTCAGGGGGGCCGTTTACAATGAGCAGTTCTTC.